This TCR beta chain appears in the sequencing data of a study of spatial heterogeneity in lung cancer. Study context: Consistently, beta-chain sequences turned up in larger numbers than alpha-chain sequences did.

Unique molecular identifiers tagged every individual TCR cDNA molecule. MiXCR was run by TCRdb on the 5' RACE reads, yielding one entry per CDR3 protein. Altogether some 96,000 distinct CDR3 sequences are present, approximately 4% being singletons, with the ten largest covering around 20%. The sample holds many counts of this clonotype. Its antigen is unknown. As for time point: sample taken at primary tumor resection. Donation came from about 72 patients with untreated early-stage non-small cell lung cancer. Unsorted whole RNA from tumor, nontumor lung or frozen PBMC underwent sequencing. General study results and limits: The study found that expanded intratumoral alpha and beta TCR counts tracked tumor mutation counts.

CDR3 size: 17 residues. V was trimmed by 1 base and J by 3 bases, leaving 14 bases between them. Germline assignment: CDR1 KGHDR and CDR2 SFDVKD. V and J are TRBV24-1 and TRBJ2-2; no reliable D call. The sequence was obtained from a male donor with early-stage non-small cell lung cancer. The input for sequencing was lung tumor tissue, taken at surgery. The CDR3 spells CATSDFRQGPHTGELFF. CDR3 DNA: TGTGCCACCAGTGATTTCCGGCAAGGGCCGCACACCGGGGAGCTGTTTTTT.